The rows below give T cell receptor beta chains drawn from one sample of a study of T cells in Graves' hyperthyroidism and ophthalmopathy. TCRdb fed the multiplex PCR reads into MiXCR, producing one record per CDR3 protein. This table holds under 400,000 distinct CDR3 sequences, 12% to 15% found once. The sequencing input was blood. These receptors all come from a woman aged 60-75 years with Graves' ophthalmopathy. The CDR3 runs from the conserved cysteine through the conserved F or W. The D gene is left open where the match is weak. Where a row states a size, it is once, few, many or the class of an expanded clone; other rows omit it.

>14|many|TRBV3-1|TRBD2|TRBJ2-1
CASQSGLASNEQFF
TGTGCCAGCCAATCGGGACTAGCCAGCAATGAGCAGTTCTTC
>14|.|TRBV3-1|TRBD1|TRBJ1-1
CASSHSGQGTEAFF
TGTGCCAGCAGCCATTCGGGACAGGGCACTGAAGCTTTCTTT
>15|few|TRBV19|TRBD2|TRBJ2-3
CASRPLAGLADTQYF
TGTGCCAGTAGACCACTAGCGGGATTGGCAGATACGCAGTATTTT
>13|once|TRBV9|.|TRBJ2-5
CASSVGWQETQYF
TGTGCCAGCAGCGTAGGTTGGCAAGAGACCCAGTACTTC
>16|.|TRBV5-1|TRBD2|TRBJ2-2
CASSYFSGGDTGELFF
TGCGCCAGCAGCTACTTTAGCGGGGGGGACACCGGGGAGCTGTTTTTT
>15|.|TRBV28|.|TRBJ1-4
CASSPRGYLGEKLFF
TGTGCCAGCAGCCCAAGGGGGTATCTCGGGGAAAAACTGTTTTTT
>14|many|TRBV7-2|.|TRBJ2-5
CASSSEFRDETQYF
TGTGCCAGCAGCTCAGAATTCAGGGATGAGACCCAGTACTTC
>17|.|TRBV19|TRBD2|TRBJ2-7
CASSATSGRAGAYEQYF
TGTGCCAGTAGTGCGACTAGCGGGAGGGCCGGGGCCTACGAGCAGTACTTC
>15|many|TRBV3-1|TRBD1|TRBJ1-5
CASSHQGGAAEPQHF
TGTGCCAGCAGCCACCAGGGGGGGGCGGCGGAGCCCCAGCATTTT
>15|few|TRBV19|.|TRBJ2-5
CASSIDTQEQETQYF
TGTGCCAGTAGTATAGATACGCAGGAGCAAGAGACCCAGTACTTC
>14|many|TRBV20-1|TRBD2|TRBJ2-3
CSAPSGSLADTQYF
TGCAGTGCACCAAGCGGGAGTTTGGCAGATACGCAGTATTTT
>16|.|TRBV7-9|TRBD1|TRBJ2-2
CASSLATGGHTGELFF
TGTGCCAGCAGCTTAGCGACAGGGGGCCACACCGGGGAGCTGTTTTTT
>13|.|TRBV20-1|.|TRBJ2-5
CSAKRAGEETQYF
TGCAGTGCTAAGAGGGCTGGGGAAGAGACCCAGTACTTC
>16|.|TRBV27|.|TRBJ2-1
CASSLLSGVTHNEQFF
TGTGCCAGCAGCTTATTGTCGGGAGTTACCCACAATGAGCAGTTCTTC
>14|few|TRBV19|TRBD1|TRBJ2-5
CASSSRDRVETQYF
TGTGCCAGTAGCTCCCGAGACAGGGTAGAGACCCAGTACTTC
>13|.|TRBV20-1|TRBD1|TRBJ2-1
CSVPGQGTDEQFF
TGCAGTGTTCCGGGACAGGGGACCGATGAGCAGTTCTTC
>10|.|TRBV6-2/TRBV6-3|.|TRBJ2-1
CASSNNEQFF
TGTGCCAGCTCGAACAATGAGCAGTTCTTC
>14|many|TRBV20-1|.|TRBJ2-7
CSAPHRVRLYEQYF
TGCAGTGCACCACACCGCGTTAGGCTCTACGAGCAGTACTTC
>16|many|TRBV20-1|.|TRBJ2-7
CSASPLRGQSLYEQYF
TGCAGTGCTAGTCCCCTGCGGGGGCAATCTCTTTACGAGCAGTACTTC
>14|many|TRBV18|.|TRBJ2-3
CASSPERGADTQYF
TGTGCCAGCTCACCGGAGCGTGGGGCAGATACGCAGTATTTT
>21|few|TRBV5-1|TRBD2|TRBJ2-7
CASSLSLGTAQLAVHSYEQYF
TGCGCCAGCAGCTTGTCACTGGGGACCGCACAACTAGCGGTCCACTCCTACGAGCAGTACTTC
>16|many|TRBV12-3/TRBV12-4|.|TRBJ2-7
CASSLLWSPIPYEQYF
TGTGCCAGCAGTTTACTGTGGTCACCCATTCCCTACGAGCAGTACTTC
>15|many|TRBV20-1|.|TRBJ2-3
CSGGTDGSWSDTQYF
TGCAGTGGAGGGACTGACGGGAGTTGGTCAGATACGCAGTATTTT
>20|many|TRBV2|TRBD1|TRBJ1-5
CASSAPRQNRGRIGNQPQHF
TGTGCCAGCAGTGCCCCCAGACAGAACAGGGGGCGCATCGGCAATCAGCCCCAGCATTTT
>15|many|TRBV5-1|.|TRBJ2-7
CASSPTGGPGYEQYF
TGCGCCAGCAGCCCCACCGGGGGCCCCGGGTACGAGCAGTACTTC
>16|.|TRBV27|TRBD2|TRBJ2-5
CASRRSLAGAGETQYF
TGTGCCAGCAGACGCTCACTGGCGGGAGCGGGGGAGACCCAGTACTTC
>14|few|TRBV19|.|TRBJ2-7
CASGGTTASYEQYF
TGTGCCAGTGGAGGGACAACCGCATCCTACGAGCAGTACTTC
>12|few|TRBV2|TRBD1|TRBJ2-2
CAFRQGAGELFF
TGTGCCTTTCGACAGGGGGCCGGGGAGCTGTTTTTT
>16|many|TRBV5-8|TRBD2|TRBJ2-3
CASSFAPGGRLAGQYF
TGTGCCAGCAGCTTCGCCCCAGGCGGGAGACTCGCCGGGCAGTATTTT
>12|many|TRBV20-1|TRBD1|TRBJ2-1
CSAADRPNEQFF
TGCAGTGCCGCGGACAGGCCCAATGAGCAGTTCTTC
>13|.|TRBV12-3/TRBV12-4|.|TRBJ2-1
CASRPDTGSEQFF
TGTGCCAGCAGGCCTGACACGGGCAGCGAGCAGTTCTTC
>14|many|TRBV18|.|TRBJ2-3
CASSPRQSTDTQYF
TGTGCCAGCTCCCCCAGACAGAGCACAGATACGCAGTATTTT
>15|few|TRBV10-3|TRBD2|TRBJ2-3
CAISEGLAGVDTQYF
TGTGCCATTTCTGAGGGACTAGCGGGAGTAGATACGCAGTATTTT
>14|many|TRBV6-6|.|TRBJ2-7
CASSYSLQAGEQYF
TGTGCCAGCAGTTACTCGCTTCAGGCCGGAGAGCAGTACTTC
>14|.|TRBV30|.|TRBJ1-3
CAWSVSALGNTIYF
TGTGCCTGGAGTGTATCGGCGTTGGGAAACACCATATATTTT
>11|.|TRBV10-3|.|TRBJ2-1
CASEVGNEQFF
TGTGCCTCTGAGGTGGGGAATGAGCAGTTCTTC
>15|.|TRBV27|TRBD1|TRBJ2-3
CASSVWTGGPDTQYF
TGTGCTAGCAGCGTATGGACAGGGGGCCCAGATACGCAGTATTTT
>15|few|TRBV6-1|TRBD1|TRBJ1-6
CASSVTGTDNSPLHF
TGTGCCAGCAGTGTAACCGGGACAGATAATTCACCCCTCCACTTT
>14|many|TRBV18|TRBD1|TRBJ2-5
CASLPGQGAETQYF
TGTGCCAGCTTACCGGGACAGGGGGCTGAGACCCAGTACTTC
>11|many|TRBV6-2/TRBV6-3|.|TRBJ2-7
CASSDGYEQYF
TGTGCCAGCAGTGACGGCTACGAGCAGTACTTC
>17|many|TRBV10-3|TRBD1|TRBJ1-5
CATLTKSGTGISQPQHF
TGTGCCACCCTGACGAAATCCGGGACAGGGATCAGTCAGCCCCAGCATTTT
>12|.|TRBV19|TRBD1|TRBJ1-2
CASSPGGLGYTF
TGTGCCAGTAGCCCAGGGGGACTGGGCTACACCTTC
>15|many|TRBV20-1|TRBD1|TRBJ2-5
CSASTPGQGAETQYF
TGCAGTGCTAGTACCCCGGGACAGGGGGCAGAGACCCAGTACTTC
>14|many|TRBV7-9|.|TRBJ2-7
CASSFMGVRYEQYF
TGTGCCAGCAGCTTTATGGGGGTGAGGTACGAGCAGTACTTC
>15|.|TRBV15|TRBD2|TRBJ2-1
CATSSDAGGAGEQFF
TGTGCCACCAGCAGTGATGCGGGAGGGGCGGGTGAGCAGTTCTTC
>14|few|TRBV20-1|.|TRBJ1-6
CSARDQGYNSPLHF
TGCAGTGCTAGAGATCAGGGGTATAATTCACCCCTCCACTTT
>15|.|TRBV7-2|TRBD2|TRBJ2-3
CASSVAGVIGDTQYF
TGTGCCAGCAGCGTAGCGGGAGTTATAGGAGATACGCAGTATTTT
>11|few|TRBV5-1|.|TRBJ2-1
CASSSHDEQFF
TGCGCCAGCAGCTCTCACGATGAGCAGTTCTTC
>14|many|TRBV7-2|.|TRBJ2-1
CASSRVDAVNEQFF
TGTGCCAGCAGCCGAGTTGACGCCGTCAATGAGCAGTTCTTC
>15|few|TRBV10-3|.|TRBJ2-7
CAISDSASALYEQYF
TGTGCCATCAGTGACTCGGCTAGTGCACTTTACGAGCAGTACTTC
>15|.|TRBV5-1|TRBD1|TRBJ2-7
CASSLSQGAYNEQYF
TGCGCCAGCAGCTTGTCACAGGGGGCCTACAATGAGCAGTACTTC
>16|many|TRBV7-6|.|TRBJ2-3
CASSTAGSSYTDTQYF
TGTGCCAGCAGCACGGCGGGCTCTTCCTACACAGATACGCAGTATTTT
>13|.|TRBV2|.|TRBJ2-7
CASSGDSTGEQYF
TGTGCCAGCAGCGGGGACTCAACCGGCGAGCAGTACTTC
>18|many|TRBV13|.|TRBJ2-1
CASSFSGRVADRYNEQFF
TGTGCCAGCAGCTTTTCTGGGAGAGTAGCGGATAGATACAATGAGCAGTTCTTC
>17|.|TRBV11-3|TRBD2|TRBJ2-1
CASSRIAGGRYYNEQFF
TGTGCCAGCAGCCGGATAGCGGGAGGTCGGTACTACAATGAGCAGTTCTTC
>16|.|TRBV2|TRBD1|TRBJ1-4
CASIGGQGNTNEKLFF
TGTGCCAGCATTGGGGGACAGGGTAATACAAATGAAAAACTGTTTTTT
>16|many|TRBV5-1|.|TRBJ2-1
CASSLGLAYSYNEQFF
TGCGCCAGCAGCTTGGGCCTAGCATATTCCTACAATGAGCAGTTCTTC
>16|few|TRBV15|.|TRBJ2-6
CATSRAQASGANVLTF
TGTGCCACCAGCAGAGCACAGGCCTCTGGGGCCAACGTCCTGACTTTC
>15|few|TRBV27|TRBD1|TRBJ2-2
CASGRDRGDTGELFF
TGTGCCAGCGGAAGGGACAGGGGAGACACCGGGGAGCTGTTTTTT